The rows below give T cell receptor beta chains drawn from one sample of a study of PD-L1 blockade in urothelial cancer. Data came from immunoSEQ multiplex PCR; TCRdb stores just in-frame clones and leaves some out. The data contain some 79,000 clones, 82% of them singletons. The source material was PBMCs, sampled around atezolizumab (anti-PD-L1) treatment. The receptors shown here come from a man in his 70s with urothelial cancer. The CDR3 runs from the conserved cysteine through the conserved F or W. The order of the fields is clone size, J gene, D gene, V gene, CDR3 DNA, CDR3 protein. A D gene is named only where the DNA matches it firmly. Clone size is not always given. Where it is, it says once, few, many or a class for expanded clones.

abundance: .; j_gene: TRBJ1-5; d_gene: TRBD1; v_gene: TRBV2; CDR3nt: TGTGCCAGCGGGGACAGGACTATGAATCAGCCCCAGCATTTT; CDR3aa: CASGDRTMNQPQHF
abundance: .; j_gene: TRBJ2-1; d_gene: TRBD2; v_gene: TRBV5-1; CDR3nt: TGCGCCAGCAGCACGGGACTAGCGGGGGATGAGCAGTTCTTC; CDR3aa: CASSTGLAGDEQFF
abundance: .; j_gene: TRBJ1-5; d_gene: .; v_gene: TRBV11-2; CDR3nt: TGTGCCAGCAGCGGCACAGGGTTGGGAAATCAGCCCCAGCATTTT; CDR3aa: CASSGTGLGNQPQHF
abundance: .; j_gene: TRBJ2-2; d_gene: .; v_gene: TRBV30; CDR3nt: TGTGCCTGGACCGGGGACACCGGGGAGCTGTTTTTT; CDR3aa: CAWTGDTGELFF
abundance: few; j_gene: TRBJ1-4; d_gene: .; v_gene: TRBV11-2; CDR3nt: TGTGCCAGCAGCTTGCGGGAGTCAACTAATGAAAAACTGTTTTTT; CDR3aa: CASSLRESTNEKLFF
abundance: .; j_gene: TRBJ2-2; d_gene: TRBD2; v_gene: TRBV9; CDR3nt: TGTGCCAGCAGCGTAGAGGGTAGCGGGACCCGGGAGCTGTTTTTT; CDR3aa: CASSVEGSGTRELFF
abundance: few; j_gene: TRBJ1-6; d_gene: .; v_gene: TRBV2; CDR3nt: TGTGCCAGCAGTGAGGGGAGCAACGCCTATAATTCACCCCTCCACTTT; CDR3aa: CASSEGSNAYNSPLHF
abundance: .; j_gene: TRBJ1-2; d_gene: .; v_gene: TRBV2; CDR3nt: TGTGCCAGCAGTGGGGGACTTCAGGGCTACACCTTC; CDR3aa: CASSGGLQGYTF
abundance: .; j_gene: TRBJ1-5; d_gene: TRBD1; v_gene: TRBV28; CDR3nt: TGTGCCAGCAGCATAACAGGGGGCCAGGAGCCCCAGCATTTT; CDR3aa: CASSITGGQEPQHF
abundance: .; j_gene: TRBJ2-7; d_gene: TRBD2; v_gene: TRBV6-5; CDR3nt: TGTGCCAGCACTAAAACTAGCGGGAGTAGGTACGAGCAGTACTTC; CDR3aa: CASTKTSGSRYEQYF
abundance: .; j_gene: TRBJ2-7; d_gene: TRBD1; v_gene: TRBV18; CDR3nt: TGTGCCAGCTCACCACGGGACAGGGGTATCCACGAGCAGTACTTC; CDR3aa: CASSPRDRGIHEQYF